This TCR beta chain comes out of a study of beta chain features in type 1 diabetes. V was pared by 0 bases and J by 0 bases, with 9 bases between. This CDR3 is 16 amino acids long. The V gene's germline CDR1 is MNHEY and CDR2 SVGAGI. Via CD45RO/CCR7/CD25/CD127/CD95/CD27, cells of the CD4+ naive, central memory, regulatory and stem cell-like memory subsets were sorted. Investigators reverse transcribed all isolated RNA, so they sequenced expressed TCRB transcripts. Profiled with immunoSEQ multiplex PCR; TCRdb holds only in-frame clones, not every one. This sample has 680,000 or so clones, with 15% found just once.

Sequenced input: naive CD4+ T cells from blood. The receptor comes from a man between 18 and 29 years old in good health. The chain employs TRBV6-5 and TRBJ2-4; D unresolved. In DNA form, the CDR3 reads TGTGCCAGCAGTTACTCGTTGAACGAAGCCAAAAACATTCAGTACTTC. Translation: CASSYSLNEAKNIQYF.